This is a list of T cell receptor beta chains from one sample in a study of blood T cell repertoires in COVID-19. Libraries were prepared by immunoSEQ multiplex PCR; TCRdb keeps only in-frame clonotypes and omits some of them. The data show about 500,000 clones, nearly 90% seen once. The sample taken for sequencing was peripheral blood. Receptors originate from a man younger than 35 with COVID-19, enrolled during active disease. CDR3s include the opening cysteine and the closing phenylalanine or tryptophan. The D gene is left open where the match is weak. Clone sizes are given selectively: once, few, many, or a class where the clone is expanded.

TRBV6-5	-	TRBD1	TRBJ2-7	CASSYSGQGRHYEQYF	TGTGCCAGCAGTTACTCTGGACAGGGGAGACATTACGAGCAGTACTTC
TRBV7-9	-	TRBD1	TRBJ2-6	CASSPRTGEPSGANVLTF	TGTGCCAGCAGCCCACGGACAGGGGAACCCTCTGGGGCCAACGTCCTGACTTTC
TRBV19	-	TRBD1	TRBJ1-2	CATEDRNYGYTF	TGTGCCACAGAGGACAGGAACTATGGCTACACCTTC
TRBV6-5	-	-	TRBJ1-4	CASSFQAGVNEKLFF	TGTGCCAGCAGTTTCCAGGCGGGGGTTAATGAAAAACTGTTTTTT
TRBV4-1	-	TRBD1	TRBJ1-2	CASSQLRDRRGYTF	TGCGCCAGCAGCCAACTCCGGGACAGGCGCGGCTACACCTTC
TRBV19	-	TRBD1	TRBJ1-2	CASRTQGVNYGYTF	TGTGCCAGTAGGACGCAGGGGGTTAACTATGGCTACACCTTC
TRBV19	-	-	TRBJ2-1	CASSWGSSYNEQFF	TGTGCCAGTTCCTGGGGCTCCTCGTACAATGAGCAGTTCTTC
TRBV9	-	TRBD1	TRBJ1-1	CASSVTGVNTEAFF	TGTGCCAGCAGCGTCACAGGGGTGAACACTGAAGCTTTCTTT
TRBV4-2	-	TRBD2	TRBJ2-1	CASSQSLAGANNEQFF	TGTGCCAGCAGCCAGTCCCTAGCGGGGGCCAACAATGAGCAGTTCTTC
TRBV24-1	-	-	TRBJ2-2	CATSDLRVGGTGELFF	TGTGCCACCAGTGATTTGAGGGTCGGGGGAACCGGGGAGCTGTTTTTT
TRBV18	-	TRBD2	TRBJ2-7	CASSPSVGLRGDEQYF	TGTGCCAGCTCACCCTCCGTGGGTCTCCGGGGGGACGAGCAGTACTTC
TRBV30	many	TRBD1	TRBJ1-3	CAWKGAGGNTIYF	TGTGCCTGGAAGGGGGCTGGAGGAAACACCATATATTTT
TRBV15	-	TRBD2	TRBJ2-3	CATGGGGDTDTQYF	TGTGCCACCGGAGGCGGGGGGGACACAGATACGCAGTATTTT
TRBV27	few	TRBD2	TRBJ2-1	CASSRIAGGPNEQFF	TGTGCCAGCAGTCGAATAGCGGGAGGTCCCAATGAGCAGTTCTTC
TRBV9	-	-	TRBJ2-3	CASSVSGTDTQYF	TGTGCCAGCAGCGTATCAGGCACAGATACGCAGTATTTT
TRBV7-2	-	TRBD2	TRBJ2-3	CASSFLAGFSTDTQYF	TGTGCCAGCAGCTTCTTAGCGGGGTTTAGCACAGATACGCAGTATTTT
TRBV7-7	-	-	TRBJ2-3	CASSSTTGGADTQYF	TGTGCCAGCAGCTCTACGACAGGCGGAGCGGATACGCAGTATTTT
TRBV19	once	-	TRBJ1-5	CASTRWGGDQPQHF	TGTGCCAGTACCCGTTGGGGGGGGGATCAGCCCCAGCATTTT
TRBV4-1	-	-	TRBJ2-7	CASSQDPGLSLYEQYF	TGCGCCAGCAGCCAAGATCCGGGACTGTCCCTCTACGAGCAGTACTTC
TRBV24-1	once	-	TRBJ2-1	CATSDFVASGSPSYNEQFF	TGTGCCACCAGTGATTTCGTGGCCTCCGGGAGCCCCTCCTACAATGAGCAGTTCTTC
TRBV4-1	-	-	TRBJ2-3	CASSPLASLGTDTQYF	TGCGCCAGCAGCCCCTTAGCGAGCTTGGGCACAGATACGCAGTATTTT
TRBV25-1	-	TRBD2	TRBJ2-5	CASREPGLTEETQYF	TGTGCCAGCAGAGAACCGGGACTAACAGAAGAGACCCAGTACTTC
TRBV28	-	-	TRBJ1-2	CASSLLGPDGYTF	TGTGCCAGCAGTTTGTTGGGGCCTGATGGCTACACCTTC
TRBV7-9	-	-	TRBJ2-3	CASSLRSGNTDTQYF	TGTGCCAGCAGCTTGAGGAGCGGTAACACAGATACGCAGTATTTT
TRBV10-2	-	-	TRBJ2-1	CASSEPAVPFYNEQFF	TGCGCCAGCAGTGAGCCAGCGGTGCCCTTTTACAATGAGCAGTTCTTC
TRBV19	few	-	TRBJ2-7	CASRAGTRASYEQYF	TGTGCCAGCCGTGCTGGGACACGCGCCTCCTACGAGCAGTACTTC
TRBV15	few	-	TRBJ2-3	CATSSHPSGLARDRDTQYF	TGTGCCACCAGCAGTCACCCGTCGGGCCTAGCGCGGGACCGCGATACGCAGTATTTT
TRBV13	-	-	TRBJ1-2	CASSPPTDSTF	TGTGCCAGCAGCCCCCCCACAGATTCCACCTTC
TRBV5-4	-	TRBD2	TRBJ2-7	CASSLVLAGVPYEQYF	TGTGCCAGCAGCTTGGTGCTAGCGGGAGTACCCTACGAGCAGTACTTC
TRBV11-3	-	TRBD2	TRBJ2-5	CASSRGLAGVAQYF	TGTGCCAGCAGCCGGGGACTAGCGGGAGTCGCCCAGTACTTC
TRBV7-8	-	-	TRBJ1-5	CASSQTDSNQPQHF	TGTGCCAGCAGTCAGACAGATAGCAATCAGCCCCAGCATTTT
TRBV6-2/TRBV6-3	once	TRBD1	TRBJ1-6	CASSLTGFNSPLHF	TGTGCCAGCAGTTTGACAGGGTTTAATTCACCCCTCCACTTT
TRBV4-1	-	-	TRBJ1-6	CASSQDLVSPLHF	TGCGCCAGCAGCCAAGACCTCGTCTCACCCCTCCACTTT
TRBV27	-	TRBD1	TRBJ2-1	CASSLQGALFNEQFF	TGTGCCAGCAGTTTACAGGGGGCTTTATTCAATGAGCAGTTCTTC
TRBV7-9	-	-	TRBJ2-2	CASSLATQQNTGELFF	TGTGCCAGCAGCTTAGCAACACAGCAGAACACCGGGGAGCTGTTTTTT
TRBV14	-	-	TRBJ1-1	CASSHIGGMNTEAFF	TGTGCCAGCAGCCACATTGGCGGAATGAACACTGAAGCTTTCTTT
TRBV27	-	-	TRBJ2-7	CASSLTGWSSYEQYF	TGTGCCAGCAGTTTGACCGGTTGGAGCTCCTACGAGCAGTACTTC
TRBV3-1/TRBV3-2	-	TRBD2	TRBJ2-5	CASSQRSGGIQETQYF	TGTGCCAGCAGCCAACGGAGCGGGGGGATACAAGAGACCCAGTACTTC
TRBV27	-	TRBD1	TRBJ2-5	CASSPQQGARETQYF	TGTGCCAGCAGTCCTCAACAGGGGGCGAGGGAGACCCAGTACTTC
TRBV5-5	-	-	TRBJ1-2	CASSLEEGTYGYTF	TGTGCCAGCAGCTTGGAGGAGGGAACCTATGGCTACACCTTC
TRBV19	-	-	TRBJ2-2	CATLLSLGGPGELFF	TGTGCCACCCTCCTCTCGTTGGGGGGGCCCGGGGAGCTGTTTTTT
TRBV5-4	-	-	TRBJ1-1	CASSLHSNTEAFF	TGTGCCAGCAGCTTGCACAGTAACACTGAAGCTTTCTTT
TRBV11-2	-	TRBD1	TRBJ2-5	CASSAGQGRRETQYF	TGTGCCAGCAGCGCCGGACAGGGGAGAAGAGAGACCCAGTACTTC
TRBV27	-	TRBD1	TRBJ1-4	CASSLYGGTGLATNEKLFF	TGTGCCAGCAGTTTATACGGTGGGACAGGACTTGCAACTAATGAAAAACTGTTTTTT
TRBV19	-	TRBD1	TRBJ1-2	CASSTPRQGGDYGYTF	TGTGCCAGTAGTACCCCCCGACAGGGGGGGGACTATGGCTACACCTTC
TRBV2	-	-	TRBJ2-5	CASTEENNLETQYF	TGTGCCAGCACTGAGGAGAACAACTTAGAGACCCAGTACTTC
TRBV20-1	-	-	TRBJ2-7	CSASSGAWSYEQYF	TGCAGTGCTAGTTCGGGAGCTTGGAGCTACGAGCAGTACTTC
TRBV19	once	-	TRBJ1-1	CASSIGGVEAFF	TGTGCCAGTAGTATAGGGGGGGTTGAAGCTTTCTTT
TRBV3-1/TRBV3-2	once	-	TRBJ1-5	CASSQPTGSNQPQHF	TGTGCCAGCAGCCAACCGACGGGTAGCAATCAGCCCCAGCATTTT
TRBV19	-	TRBD1	TRBJ1-2	CASSIGQGPYYGYTF	TGTGCCAGTAGTATAGGACAGGGGCCATACTATGGCTACACCTTC
TRBV11-2	-	-	TRBJ2-1	CASSLGGWRDEQFF	TGTGCCAGCAGCTTAGGTGGGTGGAGGGATGAGCAGTTCTTC
TRBV12-3/TRBV12-4	-	-	TRBJ2-3	CASSFGLPDTQYF	TGTGCCAGCAGTTTCGGGTTACCAGATACGCAGTATTTT
TRBV4-1	-	TRBD2	TRBJ2-7	CASSQRLAGVSEQYF	TGCGCCAGCAGCCAGCGACTAGCGGGAGTTAGTGAGCAGTACTTC